This T cell receptor (beta chain) was observed in a study of CD8+ T cells in alopecia areata. Treatment given: oral pan-JAK inhibitor, 5-10 mg twice daily. Extraction and reverse transcription of RNA yielded cDNA as the sequencing template. Produced via immunoSEQ multiplex PCR; TCRdb's table is partial and in-frame only. The sample holds roughly 110,000 clones; 80% to 85% are singletons and the top ten take 24%. V trimming: 5 bases; J trimming: 7 bases; junction bases outside the gene matches: 19. This CDR3 is 18 amino acids long. CDR1 PRHDT and CDR2 FYEKMQ come from the germline V gene (reference sequence).

This specimen was CD8+ T cells sorted from blood, taken at week 24, from a patient treated with tofacitinib. The source is a human donor with alopecia areata. The chain employs TRBV13 and TRBJ2-1, with TRBD2 identical over 8 bases. This chain's CDR3 is CASSPPRSSGGWGNEQFF. CDR3 nucleotide sequence: TGTGCCAGCAGCCCCCCCCGATCCAGCGGGGGCTGGGGGAATGAGCAGTTCTTC.